Below, one T cell receptor (beta chain) is given with its context. The data derive from a study of blood T cell repertoires in COVID-19. Overall study context: From the United States, Italy and Spain came samples of acute and convalescent COVID-19. PBMCs, B-cell-depleted T cells, or T cells were the source of the cDNA or gDNA that made up the material.

This CDR3 contains 15 residues. Germline lookup yields CDR1 SQVTM and CDR2 ANQGSEA. V dropped 2 bases and J dropped 2; count of bases not matched to a gene: 7. In the authors' workflow: Reference gene primer amplification gave estimated nucleated cell counts. The method was immunoSEQ multiplex PCR; TCRdb's version includes in-frame clones alone and lacks a portion of them. V and J calls and clone size come straight from that table; D and trimming were deduced from the DNA. The table records roughly 300,000 clones, roughly 90% of them present only once. The receptor was derived from a man aged 18 to 29 who had recovered from COVID-19. The sequencing sample was made of peripheral blood. The chain is built from TRBV29-1 and TRBJ1-1, with 8 bases that match TRBD1. The CDR3 DNA reads as TGCAGCGTTGAAATGGCTGACAGGGGTAACACTGAAGCTTTCTTT. Translation: CSVEMADRGNTEAFF. The full variable domain, with the rest looked up from reference TRBV29-1 and TRBJ1-1, is SAVISQKPSRDICQRGTSLTIQCQVDSQVTMMFWYRQQPGQSLTLIATANQGSEATYESGFVIDKFPISRPNLTFSTLTVSNMSPEDSSIYLCSVEMADRGNTEAFFGQGTRLTVV.